This TCR beta chain was recorded in a study of Graves' ophthalmopathy and Graves' hyperthyroidism. RNA transcripts were the source from which TCR beta CDR3 regions were amplified. Second-round multiplex PCR came after first-round RT-PCR with HTBI primers. Each CDR3 protein is one row after TCRdb ran MiXCR on the multiplex PCR reads. The sample consists of around 590,000 distinct CDR3 sequences, 35% to 45% of them appearing once. The CDR3 is made up of 12 amino acids. Per the germline V gene, CDR1 is SQVTM and CDR2 is ANQGSEA. V was trimmed by 3 bases and J by 6 bases, leaving 9 bases between them. Among the hyperthyroidism patients, all were newly diagnosed, aged 18 to 65, with under 2 months' duration.

The receptor comes from an adult man with Graves' hyperthyroidism. The sample comprised peripheral blood or thyroid tissue (not recorded which). The J gene is TRBJ2-1, the V gene TRBV29-1; no firm D call. The CDR3 nucleotides are TGCAGCGTTGATTGGGCCCTCAATGAGCAGTTCTTC. It codes for CSVDWALNEQFF.